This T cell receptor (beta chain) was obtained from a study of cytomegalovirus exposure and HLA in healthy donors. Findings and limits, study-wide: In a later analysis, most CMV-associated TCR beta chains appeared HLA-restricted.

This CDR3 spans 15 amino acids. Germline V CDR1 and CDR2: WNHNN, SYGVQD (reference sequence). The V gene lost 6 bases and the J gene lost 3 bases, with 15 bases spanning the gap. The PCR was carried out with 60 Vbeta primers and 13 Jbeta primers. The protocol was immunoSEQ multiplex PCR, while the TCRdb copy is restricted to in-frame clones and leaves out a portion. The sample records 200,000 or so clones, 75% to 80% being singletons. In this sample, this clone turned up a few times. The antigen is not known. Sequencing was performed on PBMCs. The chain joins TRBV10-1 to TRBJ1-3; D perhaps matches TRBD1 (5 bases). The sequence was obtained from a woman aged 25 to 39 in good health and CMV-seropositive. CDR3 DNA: TGCGCCAGCAGCGGCCGGGGGGTAAGTGGAAACACCATATATTTT. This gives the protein CASSGRGVSGNTIYF.